What follows are 4 T cell receptor beta chains derived from one specimen sequenced in a study of T cells in Graves' hyperthyroidism and ophthalmopathy. There were TCR beta CDR3 regions amplified from RNA transcripts. TCR CDR3 regions were first amplified by RT-PCR with HTBI primers. TCRdb called the multiplex PCR reads again in MiXCR, with one record for every CDR3 protein. Of some 550,000 distinct CDR3 sequences listed, 16% are singletons. Specimen: blood. These receptors originate from a woman between 35 and 50 years old with Graves' ophthalmopathy.

This clonotype was recorded at least ten times. The chain carries TRBV6-6 and TRBJ1-5; D unresolved. V was cut by 0 bases and J by 7 bases, with 13 bases left in between. The CDR3 totals 15 residues. Germline-derived CDR1 and CDR2 are MNHNY and SVGAGI (reference sequence). CDR3 in amino acids: CASSYSPSLGQPQHF. As DNA, the CDR3 is TGTGCCAGCAGTTACTCACCGTCCCTGGGGCAGCCCCAGCATTTT.

Turning to this clonotype: This may be a read error, as it is one base from a much larger clone. The chain uses TRBV12-3 or TRBV12-4 and TRBJ1-6; no clear D. CDR3 length: 16 amino acids. Trimming stripped 6 bases from V and 0 bases from J, with 12 bases between. The CDR3 coding sequence is TGTGCCAGCAGCTCCCCCCTGAGCTCCTATAATTCACCCCTCCACTTT. It is translated as CASSSPLSSYNSPLHF.

The V call is TRBV30, the J call TRBJ1-3; TRBD1 matches at 7 bases. CDR3 length: 15 amino acids. V dropped 2 bases and J dropped 3; count of bases not matched to a gene: 7. Looked up from germline, CDR1 is GTSNPN and CDR2 is SVGIG (reference sequence). For the CDR3, the DNA is TGTGCCTGGAGTACGGGGGACAGTCTTGGAAACACCATATATTTT. Its protein is CAWSTGDSLGNTIYF.

This clonotype was seen ten or more times. The rearrangement uses TRBV27 and TRBJ2-1; the D is unclear. Trimming left V 5 bases short and J 2 bases short, with 13 bases between. CDR1 is MNHEY and CDR2 is SMNVEV in the germline V gene (reference sequence). The CDR3 length is 15 residues. The CDR3 nucleotides read TGTGCCAGCAGTCAGGCCTATGGGGCCTACAATGAGCAGTTCTTC. Translation gives CASSQAYGAYNEQFF.